This T cell receptor beta chain was identified during a study of T cells expressing NK-cell markers. Study as a whole: Beta-chain profiling covered CD3+CD56+NKG2C+, CD3+CD56+NKG2C- and CD3+CD56-NKG2C+ sorted subsets. HCMV seropositivity marked most of the eight sequenced donors; one was seronegative. Study-wide points: Whether expanded NKG2C+ T cell clones were HCMV-specific remained unclear.

As to this clonotype: Its antigen is unknown.

Using the 5' RACE reads, TCRdb records one entry per CDR3 protein without DNA. Its table records roughly 150,000 distinct CDR3 sequences. The CDR3 sequence is 13 residues long. Germline lookup yields CDR1 MNHEY and CDR2 SMNVEV (reference sequence). This sequence was found in a woman between 18 and 70 years old in good health. The chain links TRBV27 to TRBJ1-1. The sample was blood T cells: a sorted CD56 or NKG2C T cell subset, CD4+ or CD8+ T cells, or bulk PBMC T cells (not recorded which). This CDR3 is CASSQTYNTEAFF.